Sequencing of this T cell receptor (beta chain) was carried out in a study of T cells after yellow fever vaccination. General observations from the study: Boosting was followed by the reappearance of most primary-vaccination clones (96% CD4, roughly 90% CD8).

This clonotype was picked up a small number of times. Its antigen remains unknown. Universal primer sites and UMIs were introduced during 5'RACE template-switching synthesis of TCR cDNA. TCRdb used MiXCR to reprocess the 5' RACE reads, holding one entry per CDR3 protein. The table has a few hundred thousand distinct CDR3 sequences, 17% seen once. Germline CDR1 is SGDLS and CDR2 is YYNGEE. CDR3 length: 18 residues. V lost 3 bases, J lost 1 base, and 9 bases stayed unmatched. V gene TRBV9 combines with J gene TRBJ2-6; 8 nucleotides line up with TRBD1. The input for sequencing was PBMCs, taken about 5 days after the first yellow fever vaccination. The clonotype originates from a man between 18 and 35 years old who received the YFV17D yellow fever vaccine. The DNA for the CDR3 is TGTGCCAGCAGCGCAGGGGACAGGCGGAGGTCTGGGGCCAACGTCCTGACTTTC. This translates into CASSAGDRRRSGANVLTF.